This note documents a single T cell receptor beta chain sequence. The antigen is unknown. Primers for the PCR totalled 60 Vbeta and 13 Jbeta. The table came from immunoSEQ multiplex PCR; TCRdb's copy has only in-frame clones and leaves some out. The sample carries about 190,000 clones, 60% to 85% recorded once. Germline CDR1 and CDR2: MRHNA and SNTAGT. The length of the CDR3 is 13 residues. Deletions cut 2 bases from V and 6 bases from J, with 7 bases between. These data belong to a study of cytomegalovirus exposure and HLA in healthy donors. General study results and limits: The dataset shows that most TCR sequences were rare, while some public TCRs occurred in many donors.

Donors in the study were healthy people who gave bone marrow. The gene calls are TRBV6-4 and TRBJ2-2; no reliable D call. Specimen: PBMCs. The origin of this receptor is a woman aged 18-29 years in good health and CMV-seronegative. The CDR3 coding sequence is TGTGCCAGCAGTGACCAGAATTCCGGGGAGCTGTTTTTT. It codes for CASSDQNSGELFF.